This T cell receptor (beta chain) stems from a study of tumor-infiltrating lymphocytes in primary liver carcinoma. About the study: All patients, whether men or women, fell within 30 to 69 years of age. Sample yields of productive TCRbeta reads, ranging from roughly 3.5 to 8 million, were similar across tissue types.

TCR beta cDNA came from roughly 450 ng total RNA, primed with a constant-region primer. The TCR beta library was amplified through three nested multiplex PCR rounds in a modified ARM-PCR procedure. Use of TRBV1-TRBV30 forward primers with a C-beta reverse primer characterized the first two PCR rounds, which lasted roughly 11 cycles each. Each CDR3 protein gets one entry after TCRdb re-called the multiplex PCR reads with MiXCR. The sample records about 99,000 distinct CDR3 sequences, about 70% being singletons. Study-wide results and caveats: Among top clones, only about 8-25% appeared in all five tumor regions.

Bulk tissue was left unsorted, and RNA and DNA were co-extracted from 20-30 mg of it. By its share, this clonotype is medium-sized (0.01 to 0.1%). No antigen is known for it. The CDR3 has 15 residues. Trimming took 0 bases from V and 8 from J, leaving 14 bases between them. Germline values: CDR1 SGHNT, CDR2 YENEEA. This TCR derives from an older woman with primary liver carcinoma and hepatitis B virus infection. The specimen was liver tumor tissue from sampling region 5. The subset: tumor region T5, tumor centre. The chain has TRBV11-3 and TRBJ2-1; the D gene is possibly TRBD1 (5 bases). CDR3 nucleotide sequence: TGTGCCAGCAGCTTAGAGGGCAGGGTTTTCGATGAGCAGTTCTTC. Its translation is CASSLEGRVFDEQFF.